The present T cell receptor (beta chain) was sequenced within a study of glioma-infiltrating T cells after dendritic cell vaccination. Study findings and constraints: Higher TCR clonality did not directly relate to longer survival.

Repertoires were generated with immunoSEQ multiplex PCR, while TCRdb's copy carries only in-frame clones and drops some. The sample holds 60,000 to 70,000 clones, approximately 78% seen once. To note about this clone: The target antigen is unknown.

The sequenced sample was blood, obtained before dendritic cell vaccination. The origin of this receptor is a human donor with glioblastoma.

The CDR3 spells CASRQSIYNEKLFF. DNA for the CDR3: TGTGCCAGTAGACAGAGCATTTATAATGAAAAACTGTTTTTT. The chain has TRBV19 and TRBJ1-4; D ambiguous. Germline V gene data show CDR1 as LNHDA and CDR2 as SQIVND (reference sequence). The V end lost 6 bases, the J end lost 4 bases, and 12 bases lay between the germline ends. CDR3 length equals 14 residues.